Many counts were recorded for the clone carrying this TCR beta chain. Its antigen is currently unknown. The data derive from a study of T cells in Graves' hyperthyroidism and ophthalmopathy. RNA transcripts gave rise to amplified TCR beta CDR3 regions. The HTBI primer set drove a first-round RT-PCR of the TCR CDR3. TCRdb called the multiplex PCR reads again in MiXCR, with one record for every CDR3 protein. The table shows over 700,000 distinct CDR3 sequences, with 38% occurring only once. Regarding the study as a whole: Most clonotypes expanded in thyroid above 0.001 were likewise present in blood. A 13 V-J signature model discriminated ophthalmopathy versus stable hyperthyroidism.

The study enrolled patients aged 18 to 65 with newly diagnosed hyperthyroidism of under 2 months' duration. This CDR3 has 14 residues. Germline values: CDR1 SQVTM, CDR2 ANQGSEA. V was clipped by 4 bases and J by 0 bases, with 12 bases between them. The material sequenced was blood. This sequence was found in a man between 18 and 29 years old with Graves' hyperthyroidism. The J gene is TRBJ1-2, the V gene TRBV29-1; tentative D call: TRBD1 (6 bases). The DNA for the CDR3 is TGCAGCGTTGCTGAGGGACACCCTAACTATGGCTACACCTTC. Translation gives CSVAEGHPNYGYTF.